Listed below are T cell receptor beta chains from one sample, sequenced in a study of vaccination effects on CD4 cells after COVID-19. TCRdb's table, derived via immunoSEQ multiplex PCR, lists solely in-frame clones and lacks some. Of some 22,000 clones in the sample, about 76% were seen once. What these receptors recognize is not known. The specimen was CD4+ T cells from PBMCs cultured with SARS-CoV-2 spike peptides, collected before COVID-19 vaccination. The receptors stem from a human donor who received a COVID-19 vaccine. CDR3s include the opening cysteine and the closing phenylalanine or tryptophan. A D gene is named only where the DNA matches it firmly. Size is omitted from some rows. Given values are once, few, many or a class for expanded clones.

j_gene	d_gene	abundance	v_gene	CDR3nt	CDR3aa
TRBJ2-3	-	-	TRBV30	TGTGCCTGGGGACGCCGCATCCGCGATACGCAGTATTTT	CAWGRRIRDTQYF
TRBJ1-1	-	-	TRBV6-5	TGTGCCAGCAAGGTGTCTGCGAACACTGAAGCTTTCTTT	CASKVSANTEAFF
TRBJ1-4	-	-	TRBV13	TGTGCCAGCAGCCTCAGGACTACAGGTGCAACTAATGAAAAACTGTTTTTT	CASSLRTTGATNEKLFF
TRBJ2-3	TRBD2	once	TRBV7-2	TGTGCCAGCAGCTTAGTGGCCAGCGGGACCACAGATACGCAGTATTTT	CASSLVASGTTDTQYF
TRBJ1-2	-	-	TRBV5-1	TGCGCCAGCAGCCCGGACGGCAGAAGTTATGGCTACACCTTC	CASSPDGRSYGYTF
TRBJ1-3	-	-	TRBV10-1	TGCGCCAGCAGTTCATCGGGTGGAAACACCATATATTTT	CASSSSGGNTIYF
TRBJ1-4	-	-	TRBV30	TGTGCCTGGAGTGTACTCGAATTCGCAACTAATGAAAAACTGTTTTTT	CAWSVLEFATNEKLFF
TRBJ1-2	-	-	TRBV5-1	TGCGCCAGCAGCTTCGGGGTAACCGGCTACACCTTC	CASSFGVTGYTF
TRBJ1-2	-	medium-sized	TRBV7-8	TGTGCCAGCAGCTTATCCCCGGAGCTTGGCTACACCTTC	CASSLSPELGYTF
TRBJ2-7	TRBD1	-	TRBV5-6	TGTGCCAGCAGCCTGGGGACAGGGGGTTACGAGCAGTACTTC	CASSLGTGGYEQYF
TRBJ2-3	-	-	TRBV6-5	TGTGCCAGCAAGACGGGACTTTTCACAGATACGCAGTATTTT	CASKTGLFTDTQYF